Each of the 6 T cell receptor beta chains below was sequenced from the same sample in a study of OX40 agonist ivuxolimab in advanced cancers. Sequenced by immunoSEQ multiplex PCR; TCRdb stores in-frame clones only, minus some. Counted here are 57,000 or so clones, about 89% occurring once; the ten biggest clones make up around 15%. Sequenced material: CD4+ or CD8+ T cells sorted from blood, taken in a trial of the OX40 agonist ivuxolimab. Source of these receptors: an adult with an advanced solid tumor such as melanoma, head and neck, liver or kidney cancer.

This clone has only one observation. The chain links TRBV15 to TRBJ2-7; TRBD2 matches at 13 bases. Germline lookup yields CDR1 LNHNV and CDR2 YYDKDF (reference sequence). This CDR3 is 16 amino acids long. Unmatched junction bases numbered 9, after V lost 3 bases and J lost 7 bases. The CDR3 DNA is TGTGCCACCAGCAGGGGGACTAGCGGGACGAAAGTGGAGCAGTACTTC. This codes for CATSRGTSGTKVEQYF. The full variable domain, its missing parts supplied by reference TRBV15 and TRBJ2-7, is DAMVIQNPRYQVTQFGKPVTLSCSQTLNHNVMYWYQQKSSQAPKLLFHYYDKDFNNEADTPDNFQSRRPNTSFCFLDIRSPGLGDTAMYLCATSRGTSGTKVEQYFGPGTRLTVT.

V gene TRBV7-3 combines with J gene TRBJ2-3; D is undetermined. Germline V CDR1 and CDR2: SGHTA, FQGTGA. This CDR3 contains 16 residues. V lost 5 bases, J lost 0 bases, and 15 bases lay in between. For the CDR3, the DNA is TGTGCCAGCAGCGCCAATACTCCAGCTAGCACAGATACGCAGTATTTT. Its translation is CASSANTPASTDTQYF.

This clone has only one observation. The V and J genes are TRBV19 and TRBJ1-5; maybe TRBD1 (6 bases). V lost 4 bases and J 2 bases, leaving 15 bases between the germline ends. Germline V gives CDR1 LNHDA, CDR2 SQIVND (reference sequence). The CDR3 has 16 amino acids. In DNA form, the CDR3 reads TGTGCCAGTAGTAGATCCCAGGGGTACGGCAATCAGCCCCAGCATTTT. It is translated as CASSRSQGYGNQPQHF. Based on the CDR3 plus reference TRBV19 and TRBJ1-5, the full variable domain is DGGITQSPKYLFRKEGQNVTLSCEQNLNHDAMYWYRQDPGQGLRLIYYSQIVNDFQKGDIAEGYSVSREKKESFPLTVTSAQKNPTAFYLCASSRSQGYGNQPQHFGDGTRLSIL.

The chain uses TRBV15 and TRBJ2-7; 9 bases line up with TRBD1. Germline-derived CDR1 and CDR2 are LNHNV and YYDKDF (reference sequence). This CDR3 region has 17 residues. J lost 3 bases, V lost 0 bases, and 9 bases had no gene match. The CDR3 sequence: CATSRELGTGSFYEQYF. In nucleotides, the CDR3 is TGTGCCACCAGCAGAGAACTAGGGACAGGGTCATTCTACGAGCAGTACTTC.

This rearrangement joins TRBV6-1 to TRBJ2-3; D might be TRBD2 (5 bases). CDR3 length: 15 amino acids. Trimming took off 0 bases at V and 4 bases at J, with 11 bases between the two ends. Per the germline V gene, CDR1 is MNHNS and CDR2 is SASEGT. This chain's CDR3 is CASSEARGFADTQYF. CDR3 DNA: TGTGCCAGCAGTGAAGCGCGAGGGTTCGCAGATACGCAGTATTTT.

The V and J genes are TRBV28 and TRBJ2-2; D not resolved. V shed 5 bases and J shed 5 bases, with 9 bases lying between them. Germline loops: CDR1 MDHEN, CDR2 SYDVKM. This CDR3 has 13 amino acids. The CDR3 DNA reads as TGTGCCAGCAGTCCCGACGGAACCGGGGAGCTGTTTTTT. Protein sequence: CASSPDGTGELFF.